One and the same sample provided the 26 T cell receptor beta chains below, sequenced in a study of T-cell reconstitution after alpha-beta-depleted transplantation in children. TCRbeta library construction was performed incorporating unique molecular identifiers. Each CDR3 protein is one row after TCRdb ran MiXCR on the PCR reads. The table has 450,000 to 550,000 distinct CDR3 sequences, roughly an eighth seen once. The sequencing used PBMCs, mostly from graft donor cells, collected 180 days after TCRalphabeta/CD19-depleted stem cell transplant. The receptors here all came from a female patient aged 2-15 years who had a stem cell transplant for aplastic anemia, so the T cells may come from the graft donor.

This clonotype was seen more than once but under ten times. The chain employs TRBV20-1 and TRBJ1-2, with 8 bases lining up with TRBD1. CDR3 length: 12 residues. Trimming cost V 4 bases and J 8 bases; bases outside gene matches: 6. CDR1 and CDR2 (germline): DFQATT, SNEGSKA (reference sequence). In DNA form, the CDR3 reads TGCAGTGCTAACAGGGGGTTTTGGGGCTACACCTTC. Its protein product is CSANRGFWGYTF.

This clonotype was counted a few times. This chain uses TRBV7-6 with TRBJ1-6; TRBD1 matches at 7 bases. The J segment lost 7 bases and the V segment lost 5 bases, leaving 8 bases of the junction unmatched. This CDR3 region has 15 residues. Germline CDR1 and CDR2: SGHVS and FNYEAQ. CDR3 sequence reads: CASSDAGTANSPLHF. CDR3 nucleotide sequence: TGTGCCAGCAGCGATGCCGGGACAGCAAATTCACCCCTCCACTTT.

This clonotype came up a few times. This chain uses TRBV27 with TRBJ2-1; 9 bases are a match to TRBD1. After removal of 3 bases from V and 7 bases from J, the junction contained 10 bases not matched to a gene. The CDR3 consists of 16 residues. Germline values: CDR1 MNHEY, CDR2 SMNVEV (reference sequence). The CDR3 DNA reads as TGTGCCAGCAGTTTCGACACCGGGACAGGGAGGAATGAGCAGTTCTTC. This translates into CASSFDTGTGRNEQFF.

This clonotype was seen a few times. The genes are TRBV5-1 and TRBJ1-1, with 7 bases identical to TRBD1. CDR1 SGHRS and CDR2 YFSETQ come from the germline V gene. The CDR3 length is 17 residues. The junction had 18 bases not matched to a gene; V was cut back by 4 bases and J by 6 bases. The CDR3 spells CASSAAPATGKGAEAFF. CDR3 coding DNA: TGCGCCAGCAGCGCCGCCCCGGCGACAGGGAAAGGCGCTGAAGCTTTCTTT.

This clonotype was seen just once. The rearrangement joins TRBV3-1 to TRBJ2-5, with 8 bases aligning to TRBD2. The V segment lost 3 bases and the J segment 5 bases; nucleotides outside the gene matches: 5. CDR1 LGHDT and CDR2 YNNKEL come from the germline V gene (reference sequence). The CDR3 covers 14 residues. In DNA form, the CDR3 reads TGTGCCAGCAGCCACCCGGCTAGCGGGGAGACCCAGTACTTC. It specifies CASSHPASGETQYF.

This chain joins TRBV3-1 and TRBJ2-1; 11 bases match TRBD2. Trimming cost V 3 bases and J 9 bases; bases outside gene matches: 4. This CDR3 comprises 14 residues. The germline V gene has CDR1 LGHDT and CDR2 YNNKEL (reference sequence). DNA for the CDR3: TGTGCCAGCAGCCATAGCGGGAGGGCGGTTGAGCAGTTCTTC. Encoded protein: CASSHSGRAVEQFF.

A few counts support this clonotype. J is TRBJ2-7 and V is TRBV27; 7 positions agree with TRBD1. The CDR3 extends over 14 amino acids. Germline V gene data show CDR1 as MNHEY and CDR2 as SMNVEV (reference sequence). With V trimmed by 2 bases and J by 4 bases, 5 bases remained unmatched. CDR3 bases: TGTGCCAGCAGTTTAAAAGGGGGCGGTTACGAGCAGTACGTC. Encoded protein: CASSLKGGGYEQYV.

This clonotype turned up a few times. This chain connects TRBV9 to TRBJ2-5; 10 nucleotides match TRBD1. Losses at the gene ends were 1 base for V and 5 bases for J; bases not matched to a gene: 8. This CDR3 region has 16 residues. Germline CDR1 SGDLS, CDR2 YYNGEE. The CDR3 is CASSVRGGQGTETQYF. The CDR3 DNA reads TGTGCCAGCAGCGTAAGAGGGGGACAGGGGACGGAGACCCAGTACTTC.

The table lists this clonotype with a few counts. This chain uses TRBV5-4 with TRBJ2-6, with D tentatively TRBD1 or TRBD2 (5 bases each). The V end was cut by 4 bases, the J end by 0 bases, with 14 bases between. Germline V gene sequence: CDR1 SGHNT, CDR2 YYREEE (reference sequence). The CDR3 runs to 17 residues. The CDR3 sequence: CASSPDGTASGANVLTF. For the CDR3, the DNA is TGTGCCAGCAGCCCCGACGGGACCGCCTCTGGGGCCAACGTCCTGACTTTC.

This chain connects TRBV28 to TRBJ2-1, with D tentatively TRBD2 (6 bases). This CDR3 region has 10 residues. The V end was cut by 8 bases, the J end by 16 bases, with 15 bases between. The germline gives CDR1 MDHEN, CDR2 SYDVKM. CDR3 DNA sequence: TGTGCCAGCGCCGGACTATTGATCTTCTTC. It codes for CASAGLLIFF. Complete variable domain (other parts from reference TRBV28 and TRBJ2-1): DVKVTQSSRYLVKRTGEKVFLECVQDMDHENMFWYRQDPGLGLRLIYFSYDVKMKEKGDIPEGYSVSREKKERFSLILESASTNQTSMYLCASAGLLIFFGPGTRLTVL.

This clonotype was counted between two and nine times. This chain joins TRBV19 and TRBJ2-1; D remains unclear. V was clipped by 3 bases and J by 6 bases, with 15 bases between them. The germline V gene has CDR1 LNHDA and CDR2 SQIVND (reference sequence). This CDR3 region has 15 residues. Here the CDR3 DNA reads TGTGCCAGTAGTATCGTCTGGTCTGGGATCAATGAGCAGTTCTTC. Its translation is CASSIVWSGINEQFF.

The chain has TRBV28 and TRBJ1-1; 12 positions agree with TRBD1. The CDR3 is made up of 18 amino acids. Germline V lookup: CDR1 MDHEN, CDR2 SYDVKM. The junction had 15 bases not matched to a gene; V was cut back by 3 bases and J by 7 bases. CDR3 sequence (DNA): TGTGCCAGCAGTTTTCCCGGGACAGGGGGCATATTTATCGGTGAAGCTTTCTTT. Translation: CASSFPGTGGIFIGEAFF.

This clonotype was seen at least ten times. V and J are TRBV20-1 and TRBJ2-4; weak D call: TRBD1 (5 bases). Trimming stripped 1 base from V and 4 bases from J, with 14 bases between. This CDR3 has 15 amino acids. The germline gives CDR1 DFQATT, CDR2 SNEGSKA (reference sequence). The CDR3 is CSARVPAGIKNIQYF. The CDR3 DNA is TGCAGTGCTAGAGTCCCAGCAGGGATAAAAAACATTCAGTACTTC.

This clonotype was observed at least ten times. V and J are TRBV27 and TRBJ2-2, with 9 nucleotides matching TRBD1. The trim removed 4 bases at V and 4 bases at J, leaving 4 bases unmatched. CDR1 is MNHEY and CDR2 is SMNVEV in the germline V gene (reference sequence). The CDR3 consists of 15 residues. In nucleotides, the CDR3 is TGTGCCAGCAGTTGGGACAGGGCTACCACCGGGGAGCTGTTTTTT. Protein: CASSWDRATTGELFF.

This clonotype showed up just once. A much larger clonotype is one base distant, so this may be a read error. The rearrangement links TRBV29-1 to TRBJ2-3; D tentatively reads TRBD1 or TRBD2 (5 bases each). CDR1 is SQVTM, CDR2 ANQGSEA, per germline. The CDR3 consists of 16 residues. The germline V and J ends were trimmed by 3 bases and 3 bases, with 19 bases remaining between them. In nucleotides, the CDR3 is TGCAGCGTTGAGGGGATAGGGAGAGGGGTAACAGATACGCAGTATTTT. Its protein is CSVEGIGRGVTDTQYF.

This chain's CDR3 is CSVTTRETQYF. The CDR3 bases are TGCAGTGTAACGACACGGGAGACCCAGTACTTC. The rearrangement joins TRBV20-1 to TRBJ2-5; D is ambiguous. Germline V gives CDR1 DFQATT, CDR2 SNEGSKA (reference sequence). Trimming took off 7 bases at V and 5 bases at J, with 11 bases between the two ends. The CDR3 is made up of 11 amino acids.

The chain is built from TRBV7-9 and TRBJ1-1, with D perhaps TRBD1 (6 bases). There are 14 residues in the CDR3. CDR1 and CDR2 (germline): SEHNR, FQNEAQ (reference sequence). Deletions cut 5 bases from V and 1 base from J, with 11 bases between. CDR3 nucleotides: TGTGCCAGCAGCGCGTCGACAGGGAACACTGAAGCTTTCTTT. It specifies CASSASTGNTEAFF.

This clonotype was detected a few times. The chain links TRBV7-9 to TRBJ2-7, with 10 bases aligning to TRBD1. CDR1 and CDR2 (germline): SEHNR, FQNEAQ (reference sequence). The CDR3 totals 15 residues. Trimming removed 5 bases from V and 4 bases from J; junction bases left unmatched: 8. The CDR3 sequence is CASSQATGQGYEQYF. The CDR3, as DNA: TGTGCCAGCAGCCAGGCGACGGGACAGGGGTACGAGCAGTACTTC. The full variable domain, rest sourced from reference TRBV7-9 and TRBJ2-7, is DTGVSQNPRHKITKRGQNVTFRCDPISEHNRLYWYRQTLGQGPEFLTYFQNEAQLEKSRLLSDRFSAERPKGSFSTLEIQRTEQGDSAMYLCASSQATGQGYEQYFGPGTRLTVT.

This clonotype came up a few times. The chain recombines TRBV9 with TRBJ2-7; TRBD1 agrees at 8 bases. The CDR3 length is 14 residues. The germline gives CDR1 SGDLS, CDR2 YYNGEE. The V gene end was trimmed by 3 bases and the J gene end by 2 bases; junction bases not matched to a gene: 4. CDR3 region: CASSARTGPYEQYF. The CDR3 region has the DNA TGTGCCAGCAGCGCGCGGACAGGGCCCTACGAGCAGTACTTC.

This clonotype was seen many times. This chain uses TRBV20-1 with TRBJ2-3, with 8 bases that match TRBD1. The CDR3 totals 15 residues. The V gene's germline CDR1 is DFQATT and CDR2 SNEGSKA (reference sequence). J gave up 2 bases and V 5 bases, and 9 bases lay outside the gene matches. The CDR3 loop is CSAGQGLGITDTQYF. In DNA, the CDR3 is TGCAGTGCTGGACAGGGACTGGGCATCACAGATACGCAGTATTTT.

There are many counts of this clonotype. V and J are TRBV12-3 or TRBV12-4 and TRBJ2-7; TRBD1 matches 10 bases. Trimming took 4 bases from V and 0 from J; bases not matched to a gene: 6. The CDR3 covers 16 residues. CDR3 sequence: CASSYRTGGASYEQYF. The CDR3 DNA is TGTGCCAGCAGTTACCGGACAGGGGGTGCCTCCTACGAGCAGTACTTC.

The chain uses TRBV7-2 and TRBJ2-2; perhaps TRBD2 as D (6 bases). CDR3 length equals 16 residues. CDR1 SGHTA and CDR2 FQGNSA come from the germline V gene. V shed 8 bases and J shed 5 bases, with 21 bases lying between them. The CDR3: CASGPGTGPRTGELFF. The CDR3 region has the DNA TGTGCCAGCGGCCCCGGGACTGGACCGAGAACCGGGGAGCTGTTTTTT.

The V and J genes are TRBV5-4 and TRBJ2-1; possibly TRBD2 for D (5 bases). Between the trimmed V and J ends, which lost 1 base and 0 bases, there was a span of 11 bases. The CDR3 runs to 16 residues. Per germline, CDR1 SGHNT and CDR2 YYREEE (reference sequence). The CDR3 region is CASSLSTRVSYNEQFF. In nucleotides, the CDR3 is TGTGCCAGCAGCTTGTCCACTAGAGTCTCCTACAATGAGCAGTTCTTC.

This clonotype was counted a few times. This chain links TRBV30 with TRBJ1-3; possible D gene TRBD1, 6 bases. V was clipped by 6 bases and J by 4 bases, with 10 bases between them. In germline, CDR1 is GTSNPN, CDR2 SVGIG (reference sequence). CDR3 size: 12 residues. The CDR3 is CACKQGGNTIYF. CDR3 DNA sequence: TGTGCCTGCAAACAGGGCGGAAACACCATATATTTT.

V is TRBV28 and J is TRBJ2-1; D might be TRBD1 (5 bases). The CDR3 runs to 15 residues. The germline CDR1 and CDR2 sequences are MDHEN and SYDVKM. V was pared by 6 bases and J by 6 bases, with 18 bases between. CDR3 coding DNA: TGTGCCAGCAGGCAACAGGAGACTTTTTTCAATGAGCAGTTCTTC. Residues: CASRQQETFFNEQFF.

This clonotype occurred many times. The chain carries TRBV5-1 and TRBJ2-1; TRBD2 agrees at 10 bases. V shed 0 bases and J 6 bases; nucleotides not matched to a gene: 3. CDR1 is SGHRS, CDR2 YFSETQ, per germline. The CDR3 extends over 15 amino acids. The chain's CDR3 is CASSLGASGSNEQFF. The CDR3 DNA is TGCGCCAGCAGCTTGGGGGCTAGCGGGAGCAATGAGCAGTTCTTC.